This TCR beta chain appears in the sequencing data of a study of blood T cell repertoires in COVID-19. As originally analysed: Researchers report that nucleated cell counts were estimated from reference gene primer amplification. Profiling relied on immunoSEQ multiplex PCR, and the TCRdb table lists in-frame clones only, not all of them. That table furnishes V, J and clone size, whereas the DNA furnished D and trimming. The sample includes 95,000 to 110,000 clones, about 80% seen only once; the top ten take about 12%. V lost 2 bases, J lost 5 bases, and 4 bases stayed unmatched. CDR3 length: 15 residues. Germline V gene data show CDR1 as MGHRA and CDR2 as YSYEKL.

This chain uses TRBV4-1 with TRBJ2-1; 9 positions match TRBD2. This TCR derives from a human donor in a cohort sampled during active COVID-19. Source material: peripheral blood. CDR3 in amino acids: CASSQLAGTNNEQFF. The CDR3 DNA reads as TGCGCCAGCAGCCAACTAGCGGGGACTAACAATGAGCAGTTCTTC.